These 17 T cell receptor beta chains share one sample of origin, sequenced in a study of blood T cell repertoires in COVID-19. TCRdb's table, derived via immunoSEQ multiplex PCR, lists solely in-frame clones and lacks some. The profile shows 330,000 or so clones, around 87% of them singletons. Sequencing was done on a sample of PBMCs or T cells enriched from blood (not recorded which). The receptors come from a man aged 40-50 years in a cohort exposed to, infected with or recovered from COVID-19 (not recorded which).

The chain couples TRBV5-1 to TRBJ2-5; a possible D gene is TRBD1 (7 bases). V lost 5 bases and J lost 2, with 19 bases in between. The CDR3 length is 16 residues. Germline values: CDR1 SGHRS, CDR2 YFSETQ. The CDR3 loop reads CASRKRTGGAQETQYF. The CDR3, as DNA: TGCGCCAGCAGAAAGAGGACAGGAGGGGCACAAGAGACCCAGTACTTC.

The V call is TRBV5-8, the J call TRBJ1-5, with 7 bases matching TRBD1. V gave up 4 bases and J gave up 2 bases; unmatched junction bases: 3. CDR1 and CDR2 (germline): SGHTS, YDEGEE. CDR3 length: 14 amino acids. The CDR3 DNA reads TGTGCCAGCAGCCCCGGACAGGGCAATCAGCCCCAGCATTTT. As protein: CASSPGQGNQPQHF.

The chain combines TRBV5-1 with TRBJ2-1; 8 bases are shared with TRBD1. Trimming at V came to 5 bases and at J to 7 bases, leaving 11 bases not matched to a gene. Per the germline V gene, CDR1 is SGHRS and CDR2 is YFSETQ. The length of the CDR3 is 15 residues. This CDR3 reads CASSPRGRNRNEQFF. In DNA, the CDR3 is TGCGCCAGCAGTCCCAGGGGGCGAAATCGTAATGAGCAGTTCTTC.

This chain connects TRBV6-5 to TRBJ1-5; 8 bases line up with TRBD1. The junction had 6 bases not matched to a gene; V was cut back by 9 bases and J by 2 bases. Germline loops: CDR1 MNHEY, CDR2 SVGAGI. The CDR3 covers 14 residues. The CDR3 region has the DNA TGTGCCAGTGACAGGGGTGAAGGCAATCAGCCCCAGCATTTT. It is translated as CASDRGEGNQPQHF.

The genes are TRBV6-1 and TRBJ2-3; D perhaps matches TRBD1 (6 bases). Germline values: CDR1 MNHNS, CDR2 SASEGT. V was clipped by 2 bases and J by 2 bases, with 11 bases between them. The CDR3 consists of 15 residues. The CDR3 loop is CASSETGPPTDTQYF. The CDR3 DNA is TGTGCCAGCAGTGAAACAGGGCCCCCCACAGATACGCAGTATTTT.

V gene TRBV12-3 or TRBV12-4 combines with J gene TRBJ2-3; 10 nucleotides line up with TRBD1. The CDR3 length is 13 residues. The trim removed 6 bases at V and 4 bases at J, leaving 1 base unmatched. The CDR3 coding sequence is TGTGCCAGCAGCGGACAGGGGGCAGATACGCAGTATTTT. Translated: CASSGQGADTQYF.

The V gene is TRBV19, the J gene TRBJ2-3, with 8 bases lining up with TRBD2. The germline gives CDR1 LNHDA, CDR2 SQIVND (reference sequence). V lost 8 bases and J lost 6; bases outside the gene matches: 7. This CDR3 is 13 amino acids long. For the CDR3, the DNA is TGTGCCAGTTCGAGCGGGAGAGGTGATACGCAGTATTTT. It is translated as CASSSGRGDTQYF.

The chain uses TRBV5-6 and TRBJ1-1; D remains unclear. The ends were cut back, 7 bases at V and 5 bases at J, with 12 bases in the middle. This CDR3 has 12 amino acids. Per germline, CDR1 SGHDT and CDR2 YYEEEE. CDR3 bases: TGTGCCAGCCATAAGTCTCGGACTGAAGCTTTCTTT. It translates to CASHKSRTEAFF.

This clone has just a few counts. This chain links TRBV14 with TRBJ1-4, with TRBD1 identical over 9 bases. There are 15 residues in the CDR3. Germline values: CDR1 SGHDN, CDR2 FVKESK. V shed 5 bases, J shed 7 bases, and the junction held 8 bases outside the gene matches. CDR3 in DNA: TGTGCCAGCAGCGAGCTGACAGGGGGTTCTGAAAAACTGTTTTTT. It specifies CASSELTGGSEKLFF.

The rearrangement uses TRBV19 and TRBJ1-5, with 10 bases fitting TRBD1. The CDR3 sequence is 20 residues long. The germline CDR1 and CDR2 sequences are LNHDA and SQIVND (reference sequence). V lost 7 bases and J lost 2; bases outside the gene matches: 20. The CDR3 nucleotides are TGTGCCAGTAATACCGGACCGGGACAGGGGTTATTTTGGGGCAATCAGCCCCAGCATTTT. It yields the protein CASNTGPGQGLFWGNQPQHF.

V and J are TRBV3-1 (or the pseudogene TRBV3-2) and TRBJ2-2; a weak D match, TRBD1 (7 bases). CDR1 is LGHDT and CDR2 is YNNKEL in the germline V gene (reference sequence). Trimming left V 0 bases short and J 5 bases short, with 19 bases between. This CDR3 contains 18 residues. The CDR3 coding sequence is TGTGCCAGCAGCCAAGACCTGGGCAGGGGGGTTGGAACCGGGGAGCTGTTTTTT. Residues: CASSQDLGRGVGTGELFF.

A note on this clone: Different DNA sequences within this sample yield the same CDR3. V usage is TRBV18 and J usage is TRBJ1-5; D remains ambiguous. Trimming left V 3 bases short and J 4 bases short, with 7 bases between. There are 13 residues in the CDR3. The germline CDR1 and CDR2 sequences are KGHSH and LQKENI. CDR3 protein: CASSPGENQPQHF. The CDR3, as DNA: TGTGCCAGCTCACCCGGGGAGAATCAGCCCCAGCATTTT.

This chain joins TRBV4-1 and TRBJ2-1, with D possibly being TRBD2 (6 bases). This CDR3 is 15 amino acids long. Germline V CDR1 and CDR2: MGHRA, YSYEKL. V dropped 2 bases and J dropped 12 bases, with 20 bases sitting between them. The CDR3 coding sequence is TGCGCCAGCAGCCAACCAGAGGCAACGGGAGAGGTGCAGTTCTTC. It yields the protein CASSQPEATGEVQFF.

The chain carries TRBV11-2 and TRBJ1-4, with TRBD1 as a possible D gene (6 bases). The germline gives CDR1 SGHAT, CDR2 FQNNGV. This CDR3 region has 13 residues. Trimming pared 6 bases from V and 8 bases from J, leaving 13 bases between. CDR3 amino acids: CASRKGGLEKLFF. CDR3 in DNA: TGTGCCAGCAGAAAGGGGGGGCTCGAAAAACTGTTTTTT.

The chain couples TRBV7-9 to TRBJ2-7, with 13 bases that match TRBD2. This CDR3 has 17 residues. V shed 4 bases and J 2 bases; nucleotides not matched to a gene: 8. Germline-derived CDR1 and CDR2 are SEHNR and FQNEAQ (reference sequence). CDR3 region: CASSSGLAGRNPYEQYF. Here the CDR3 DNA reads TGTGCCAGCAGCTCGGGACTAGCGGGACGTAACCCCTACGAGCAGTACTTC.

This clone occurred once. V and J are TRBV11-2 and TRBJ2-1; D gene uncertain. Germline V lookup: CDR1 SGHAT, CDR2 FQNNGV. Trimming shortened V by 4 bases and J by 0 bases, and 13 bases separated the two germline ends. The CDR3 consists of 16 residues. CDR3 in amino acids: CASSSGSLSSYNEQFF. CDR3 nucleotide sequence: TGTGCCAGCAGCTCCGGGTCGCTTAGCTCCTACAATGAGCAGTTCTTC.

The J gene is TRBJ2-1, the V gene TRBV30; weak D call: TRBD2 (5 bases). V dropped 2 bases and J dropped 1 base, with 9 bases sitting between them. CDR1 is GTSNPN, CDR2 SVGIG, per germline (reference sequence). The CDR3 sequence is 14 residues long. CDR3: CAWSRAASYNEQFF. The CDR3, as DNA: TGTGCCTGGAGTCGAGCGGCATCCTACAATGAGCAGTTCTTC.